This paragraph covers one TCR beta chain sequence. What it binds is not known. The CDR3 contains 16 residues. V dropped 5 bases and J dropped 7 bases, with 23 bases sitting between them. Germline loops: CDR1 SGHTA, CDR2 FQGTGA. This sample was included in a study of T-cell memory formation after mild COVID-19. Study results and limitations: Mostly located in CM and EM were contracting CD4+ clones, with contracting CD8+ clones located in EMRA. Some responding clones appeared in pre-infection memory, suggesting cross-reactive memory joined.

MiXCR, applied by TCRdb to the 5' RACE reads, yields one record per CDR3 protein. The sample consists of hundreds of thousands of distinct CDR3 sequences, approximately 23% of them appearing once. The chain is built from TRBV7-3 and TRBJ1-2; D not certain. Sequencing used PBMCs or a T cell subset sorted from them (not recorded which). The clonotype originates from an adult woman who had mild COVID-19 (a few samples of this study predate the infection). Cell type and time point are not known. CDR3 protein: CASSPGQTSRTSGYTF. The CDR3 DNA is TGTGCCAGCAGCCCAGGTCAGACTTCCAGGACGAGTGGCTACACCTTC. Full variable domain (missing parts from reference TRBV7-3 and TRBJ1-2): GAGVSQTPSNKVTEKGKYVELRCDPISGHTALYWYRQSLGQGPEFLIYFQGTGAADDSGLPNDRFFAVRPEGSVSTLKIQRTERGDSAVYLCASSPGQTSRTSGYTFGSGTRLTVV.